The present TCR beta chain was sequenced within a study of blood T cell repertoires in COVID-19. The method was immunoSEQ multiplex PCR; TCRdb's version includes in-frame clones alone and lacks a portion of them. This repertoire shows more than 250,000 clones, around 88% found once; its top ten account for 1.6%. V was clipped by 4 bases and J by 0 bases, with 15 bases between them. The CDR3 runs to 16 residues. Per germline, CDR1 LGHNA and CDR2 YNFKEQ. In its sample, this clone was seen once. The source of this sequence is a woman younger than 45 with COVID-19, enrolled during active disease. The sample comprised peripheral blood. The rearrangement uses TRBV4-2 and TRBJ1-2; D gene uncertain. The CDR3 region has the DNA TGTGCCAGCAGCCCCCTCTGGACGGAGGCTAACTATGGCTACACCTTC. This gives the protein CASSPLWTEANYGYTF.